One and the same sample provided the 19 T cell receptor beta chains below, sequenced in a study of CD8 T cells in ankylosing spondylitis. Using its own MiXCR run on the 5' RACE reads, TCRdb lists one record per CDR3 protein. The repertoire holds 130,000 or so distinct CDR3 sequences, around 10% seen once, with around 4.3% in the top ten. The sequenced material came from blood, either unsorted or a sorted T cell fraction (not recorded which). These receptors all come from a female donor with ankylosing spondylitis or in good health (not recorded which).

This clonotype turned up a few times. The J gene is TRBJ2-4, the V gene TRBV7-8; maybe TRBD2 (6 bases). CDR3 length: 14 amino acids. From germline, CDR1 is SGHVS and CDR2 FQNEAQ. V was clipped by 1 base and J by 8 bases, with 12 bases between them. In nucleotides, the CDR3 is TGTGCCAGCAGCTTAGTCGGGGGTGCGGACATTCAGTACTTC. It is translated as CASSLVGGADIQYF.

This clonotype was detected a few times. The gene calls are TRBV5-1 and TRBJ2-1; D not certain. The CDR3 runs to 15 residues. CDR1 is SGHRS and CDR2 is YFSETQ in the germline V gene. The V gene lost 5 bases and the J gene lost 0 bases, with 12 bases spanning the gap. This CDR3 is CASRDLQSSYNEQFF. In DNA form, the CDR3 reads TGCGCCAGCAGGGATTTACAGAGCTCCTACAATGAGCAGTTCTTC.

V gene TRBV12-3 or TRBV12-4 combines with J gene TRBJ1-1; unclear D gene. The CDR3 is made up of 16 amino acids. Trimming stripped 7 bases from V and 1 base from J, with 19 bases between. This CDR3 is CASNSFGGDGNTEAFF. CDR3 DNA: TGTGCCAGCAATTCTTTTGGAGGAGATGGGAACACTGAAGCTTTCTTT.

In this sample, this clonotype turned up many times. The CDR3 DNA reads as TGTGCCACCCGCGTAGGGATCAGCAATCAGCCCCAGCATTTT. It specifies CATRVGISNQPQHF. V usage is TRBV15 and J usage is TRBJ1-5, with no clear D. Trimming took off 8 bases at V and 1 base at J, with 12 bases between the two ends. The CDR3 sequence is 14 residues long. Germline CDR1 LNHNV, CDR2 YYDKDF (reference sequence).

This clonotype occurred many times. V gene TRBV5-1 combines with J gene TRBJ2-1; D uncertain. Trimming pared 3 bases from V and 0 bases from J, leaving 7 bases between. The CDR3 covers 14 residues. Germline-derived CDR1 and CDR2 are SGHRS and YFSETQ. This chain's CDR3 is CASSSRSSYNEQFF. DNA for the CDR3: TGCGCCAGCAGCTCACGGAGCTCCTACAATGAGCAGTTCTTC.

This clonotype was detected only a few times. The V gene is TRBV7-9, the J gene TRBJ1-6; 9 bases map to TRBD1. CDR1 is SEHNR and CDR2 is FQNEAQ in the germline V gene (reference sequence). Trimming cost V 0 bases and J 6 bases; bases outside gene matches: 6. This CDR3 region has 17 residues. CDR3 protein: CASSLALSGQGNSPLHF. The CDR3 bases are TGTGCCAGCAGCTTAGCGCTGTCGGGACAGGGTAATTCACCCCTCCACTTT.

V gene TRBV5-1 combines with J gene TRBJ1-1; 8 nucleotides match TRBD1. This CDR3 has 14 amino acids. Germline V gene sequence: CDR1 SGHRS, CDR2 YFSETQ. The junction had 7 bases not matched to a gene; V was cut back by 4 bases and J by 5 bases. Here the CDR3 reads CASSAQGASTEAFF. CDR3 DNA sequence: TGCGCCAGCAGCGCCCAGGGGGCAAGTACTGAAGCTTTCTTT.

This clonotype was seen many times. This chain connects TRBV7-2 to TRBJ2-7, with D unresolved. The V gene lost 5 bases and the J gene lost 7 bases, with 12 bases spanning the gap. Per the germline V gene, CDR1 is SGHTA and CDR2 is FQGNSA. The CDR3 has 12 residues. Here the CDR3 reads CASSHSWSEQYF. CDR3 nucleotides: TGTGCCAGCAGCCACTCCTGGAGTGAGCAGTACTTC.

This clonotype was recorded a few times. This chain uses TRBV2 with TRBJ2-1, with D perhaps TRBD1 (5 bases). The CDR3 runs to 17 residues. Germline-derived CDR1 and CDR2 are SNHLY and FYNNEI. Trimming pared 4 bases from V and 0 bases from J, leaving 16 bases between. The CDR3 is CASSVGQPRISYNEQFF. CDR3 nucleotides: TGTGCCAGCAGTGTGGGGCAGCCTAGAATCTCCTACAATGAGCAGTTCTTC.

This clonotype was seen at least ten times. This chain connects TRBV5-1 to TRBJ1-1, with D unresolved. Germline V gene data show CDR1 as SGHRS and CDR2 as YFSETQ. CDR3 length equals 16 residues. Trimming cost V 0 bases and J 0 bases, with 12 bases left between them. CDR3 in amino acids: CASSLGGPTVNTEAFF. The CDR3 DNA reads TGCGCCAGCAGCTTGGGTGGACCGACTGTGAACACTGAAGCTTTCTTT.

This clonotype was counted many times. This CDR3 reads CASSGSSGSYEQYF. In DNA, the CDR3 is TGCGCCAGCAGCGGATCTAGCGGGAGTTACGAGCAGTACTTC. The J gene is TRBJ2-7, the V gene TRBV5-1, with TRBD2 matching over 10 bases. V lost 4 bases and J lost 4; bases outside the gene matches: 5. CDR3 length: 14 amino acids. The germline V gene encodes CDR1 SGHRS and CDR2 YFSETQ.

This clonotype was counted at least ten times. This sequence joins TRBV29-1 and TRBJ2-3; D perhaps matches TRBD1 (5 bases). V lost 4 bases, J lost 4 bases, and 21 bases lay in between. Per germline, CDR1 SQVTM and CDR2 ANQGSEA. The CDR3 loop spans 16 amino acids. CDR3 residues: CSVGAPWLGPADTQYF. CDR3 sequence (DNA): TGCAGCGTTGGGGCTCCGTGGCTGGGGCCGGCAGATACGCAGTATTTT.

Only one count was recorded for this clonotype. The chain carries TRBV29-1 and TRBJ2-3, with a tentative D call TRBD1 (5 bases). V shed 6 bases and J shed 4 bases, with 5 bases lying between them. Germline loops: CDR1 SQVTM, CDR2 ANQGSEA. This CDR3 spans 10 amino acids. DNA of the CDR3: TGCAGCGTGGGGCCAGATACGCAGTATTTT. This gives the protein CSVGPDTQYF.

This clonotype was counted many times. This chain links TRBV12-3 or TRBV12-4 with TRBJ2-1, with a tentative D call TRBD1 (5 bases). V was pared by 2 bases and J by 10 bases, with 12 bases between. This CDR3 region has 13 residues. In DNA form, the CDR3 reads TGTGCCAGCAGTTTAAGTCAGGGCCGAGAGCAGTTCTTC. Its translation: CASSLSQGREQFF.

The rearrangement joins TRBV20-1 to TRBJ2-7; 11 bases fit TRBD2. CDR3 length: 16 residues. With 0 bases clipped from V and 4 bases from J, the junction kept 8 bases outside the gene matches. Germline V gene sequence: CDR1 DFQATT, CDR2 SNEGSKA (reference sequence). CDR3 amino acids: CSARDLGGTSGYEQYF. The CDR3 nucleotides are TGCAGTGCTAGAGATCTAGGAGGGACTAGCGGTTACGAGCAGTACTTC.

The chain is built from TRBV30 and TRBJ2-2; TRBD2 might be the D (6 bases). Germline assignment: CDR1 GTSNPN and CDR2 SVGIG (reference sequence). The germline V and J ends were trimmed by 3 bases and 3 bases, with 14 bases remaining between them. The CDR3 runs 15 residues. CDR3 residues: CAWSQREKDTGELFF. The CDR3 region has the DNA TGTGCCTGGAGCCAACGGGAGAAAGACACCGGGGAGCTGTTTTTT.

This clonotype was picked up many times. The CDR3 DNA follows: TGTGCCAGCGGGAGACAGGGAAGTACCTACGAGCAGTACTTC. Translation gives CASGRQGSTYEQYF. This chain connects TRBV12-3 or TRBV12-4 to TRBJ2-7; TRBD1 matches 7 bases. Trimming took 8 bases from V and 2 from J; bases not matched to a gene: 9. CDR3 length: 14 amino acids.

The table lists this clonotype with a count of one. A read error may produce the germline difference seen at one junction end. This chain uses TRBV7-9 with TRBJ2-1; no definite D call. The CDR3 has 14 amino acids. Looked up from germline, CDR1 is SEHNR and CDR2 is FQNEAQ (reference sequence). The CDR3 here is CAGSFSGSLNEQFF. CDR3 DNA sequence: TGTGCCGGCAGCTTCTCGGGTTCCCTTAATGAGCAGTTCTTC. The variable domain in full, completed from reference TRBV7-9 and TRBJ2-1, reads DTGVSQNPRHKITKRGQNVTFRCDPISEHNRLYWYRQTLGQGPEFLTYFQNEAQLEKSRLLSDRFSAERPKGSFSTLEIQRTEQGDSAMYLCAGSFSGSLNEQFFGPGTRLTVL.

Many counts were recorded for this clonotype. The chain links TRBV7-3 to TRBJ1-1; 9 bases are a match to TRBD1. V trimming: 1 base; J trimming: 9 bases; junction bases outside the gene matches: 6. The CDR3 contains 14 residues. The V gene's germline CDR1 is SGHTA and CDR2 FQGTGA. The CDR3 loop is CASSLSPGQGKAFF. The CDR3 nucleotides are TGTGCCAGCAGCTTAAGTCCCGGACAGGGGAAAGCTTTCTTT.